The source of this T cell receptor beta chain is a study of regulatory T cells in long-lasting Graves disease. Study at large: Antithyroid drugs had been taken under 3 months by newly diagnosed Graves' patients.

Trimming removed 5 bases at V and 5 bases at J, with 15 bases between. The CDR3 sequence is 15 residues long. Germline CDR1 and CDR2: SGHTA and FQGTGA. This clonotype was observed at least ten times. What it binds is not known. Notes on the study in general: Patients with persistent disease showed a bias toward TRBV28, TRBJ1-2 and TRBJ2-5. Peripheral blood, not thyroid tissue, was the sole material studied.

Time point noted: newly diagnosed GD, antithyroid drugs for less than 3 months. Extracted PBMC RNA gave rise to the TCR library. Construction of TCR beta libraries relied on iRepertoire HTBI primers and on Arm-PCR targeting CDR3 regions. From the multiplex PCR reads, TCRdb called clonotypes with MiXCR, one entry per CDR3 protein. The data show about 380,000 distinct CDR3 sequences, with 15% to 18% seen just once and about a fifth held by the top ten. The rearrangement links TRBV7-3 to TRBJ2-2; D might be TRBD2 (6 bases). Sequenced here: peripheral blood mononuclear cells (PBMCs), sampled at new diagnosis, from a patient treated with antithyroid drugs. The origin of this receptor is a female donor with Graves disease. CDR3 protein: CASSTSGGGTGELFF. The DNA of the CDR3 is TGTGCCAGCAGCACCTCCGGCGGAGGGACCGGGGAGCTGTTTTTT.